What follows are 16 T cell receptor beta chains derived from one specimen sequenced in a study of shared clonotypes between healthy human individuals. Assay used: immunoSEQ multiplex PCR; TCRdb lists only in-frame clones, some missing. The sample includes over a million clones, 70% to 80% of them seen just once. The sequencing sample was made of memory CD4+ T cells from PBMCs. Subset meaning: CD45RA-negative fraction. Receptors were obtained from a man between 18 and 35 years old in good health. Some clones in this sample may be carry-over from other donors' samples.

V usage is TRBV6-1 and J usage is TRBJ2-5, with TRBD2 matching over 10 bases. The CDR3 runs to 15 residues. J gave up 4 bases and V 1 base, and 3 bases lay outside the gene matches. Germline-derived CDR1 and CDR2 are MNHNS and SASEGT. Here the CDR3 DNA reads TGTGCCAGCAGTGAAGGTCGGACTAGCGGAGAGACCCAGTACTTC. This gives the protein CASSEGRTSGETQYF.

This clone was picked up a small number of times. The V call is TRBV7-3, the J call TRBJ2-2; possibly TRBD1 for D (5 bases). V was cut by 1 base and J by 0 bases, with 6 bases left in between. This CDR3 contains 15 residues. Germline V lookup: CDR1 SGHTA, CDR2 FQGTGA. CDR3 amino acids: CASSLRQSNTGELFF. CDR3 in DNA: TGTGCCAGCAGCTTAAGACAGTCGAACACCGGGGAGCTGTTTTTT. Full variable domain (outside the CDR3, taken from reference TRBV7-3 and TRBJ2-2): GAGVSQTPSNKVTEKGKYVELRCDPISGHTALYWYRQSLGQGPEFLIYFQGTGAADDSGLPNDRFFAVRPEGSVSTLKIQRTERGDSAVYLCASSLRQSNTGELFFGEGSRLTVL.

There are a few counts of this clone. The genes are TRBV5-1 and TRBJ1-2; 7 bases are a match to TRBD1. The CDR3 totals 14 residues. V shed 2 bases, J shed 5 bases, and the junction held 6 bases outside the gene matches. CDR1 is SGHRS and CDR2 is YFSETQ in the germline V gene. The CDR3 loop reads CASSLGTADYGYTF. The CDR3 DNA follows: TGCGCCAGCAGCTTAGGGACAGCTGATTATGGCTACACCTTC. The whole variable domain, remainder taken from reference TRBV5-1 and TRBJ1-2, is KAGVTQTPRYLIKTRGQQVTLSCSPISGHRSVSWYQQTPGQGLQFLFEYFSETQRNKGNFPGRFSGRQFSNSRSEMNVSTLELGDSALYLCASSLGTADYGYTFGSGTRLTVV.

In this sample, this clone turned up a few times. This sequence joins TRBV30 and TRBJ1-1; D not resolved. CDR3 size: 13 residues. Trimming shortened V by 4 bases and J by 1 base, and 10 bases separated the two germline ends. Germline-derived CDR1 and CDR2 are GTSNPN and SVGIG (reference sequence). CDR3 in DNA: TGTGCCTGGAACCGGATAGGGAACACTGAAGCTTTCTTT. Residues: CAWNRIGNTEAFF.

The gene calls are TRBV7-7 and TRBJ2-3, with D unclear. The V end was cut by 1 base, the J end by 5 bases, with 7 bases between. The CDR3 loop spans 13 amino acids. Germline assignment: CDR1 SSHAT and CDR2 FNYEAQ (reference sequence). CDR3 protein: CASSLDLRDTQYF. The CDR3 DNA reads TGTGCCAGCAGCTTAGATTTGAGAGATACGCAGTATTTT.

This clone was observed once. The genes are TRBV7-3 and TRBJ2-2; weak D call: TRBD2 (5 bases). CDR3 length: 14 residues. Trimming took off 2 bases at V and 7 bases at J, with 11 bases between the two ends. Germline assignment: CDR1 SGHTA and CDR2 FQGTGA. This CDR3 is CASSLLSEVGELFF. CDR3 sequence (DNA): TGTGCCAGCAGCTTACTGTCGGAGGTCGGGGAGCTGTTTTTT.

The chain links TRBV28 to TRBJ1-1; 7 bases line up with TRBD1. Germline values: CDR1 MDHEN, CDR2 SYDVKM. Losses at the gene ends were 3 bases for V and 5 bases for J; bases not matched to a gene: 6. The CDR3 runs 14 residues. In DNA form, the CDR3 reads TGTGCCAGCAGTTTTGACAGGGTGGGAACTGAAGCTTTCTTT. Translation: CASSFDRVGTEAFF.

The rearrangement links TRBV7-3 to TRBJ2-3; no reliable D call. Germline values: CDR1 SGHTA, CDR2 FQGTGA. The ends were cut back, 2 bases at V and 12 bases at J, with 18 bases in the middle. This CDR3 contains 14 residues. The CDR3 DNA is TGTGCCAGCAGCTTAGAAAGGCGGCATCTTCGACAGTATTTT. Protein sequence: CASSLERRHLRQYF.

This clone was detected only once. The chain links TRBV7-3 to TRBJ2-2; no reliable D call. V lost 2 bases to trimming and J lost 6 bases, with 7 bases between them. Germline CDR1 is SGHTA and CDR2 is FQGTGA. CDR3 length: 13 amino acids. CDR3 sequence reads: CASSLVVPGELFF. The CDR3 DNA reads as TGTGCCAGCAGCTTAGTCGTCCCCGGGGAGCTGTTTTTT.

This clone occurred many times. The chain couples TRBV30 to TRBJ1-2; tentatively, D is TRBD1 (5 bases). Germline CDR1 reads GTSNPN; CDR2 reads SVGIG (reference sequence). V lost 2 bases and J lost 4, with 8 bases in between. This CDR3 is 12 amino acids long. The CDR3 sequence is CAWSSQGYGYTF. In DNA form, the CDR3 reads TGTGCCTGGAGTAGCCAGGGCTATGGCTACACCTTC.

In DNA form, the CDR3 reads TGTGCCAGTGGGACAGGGTACAACACCGGGGAGCTGTTTTTT. Translated: CASGTGYNTGELFF. The chain is built from TRBV11-2 and TRBJ2-2; 9 nucleotides line up with TRBD1. CDR1 SGHAT and CDR2 FQNNGV come from the germline V gene. This CDR3 spans 14 amino acids. J lost 2 bases, V lost 9 bases, and 4 bases had no gene match.

This clone was seen only a few times. The rearrangement joins TRBV2 to TRBJ2-3, with D perhaps matching TRBD2 (5 bases). The V end lost 6 bases, the J end lost 0 bases, and 13 bases lay between the germline ends. Germline loops: CDR1 SNHLY, CDR2 FYNNEI. There are 15 residues in the CDR3. The CDR3 protein is CASRGDVASTDTQYF. CDR3 sequence (DNA): TGTGCCAGCAGGGGAGACGTAGCTAGCACAGATACGCAGTATTTT.

This chain links TRBV29-1 with TRBJ2-1; TRBD2 aligns across 12 bases. Per germline, CDR1 SQVTM and CDR2 ANQGSEA. The CDR3 totals 18 residues. Germline trimming cut 5 bases from V and 7 bases from J; bases unmatched to any gene: 18. DNA of the CDR3: TGCAGCGTTCCAACAGGGTCTAGCGGGAGGGCCTTGGGAAATGAGCAGTTCTTC. This translates into CSVPTGSSGRALGNEQFF.

The CDR3 is CAISRDGRTTEAFF. CDR3 sequence (DNA): TGTGCCATCAGTAGAGACGGGAGGACGACTGAAGCTTTCTTT. This chain uses TRBV10-3 with TRBJ1-1; D not certain. The CDR3 is 14 residues long. The V end lost 5 bases, the J end lost 5 bases, and 15 bases lay between the germline ends. The germline V gene encodes CDR1 ENHRY and CDR2 SYGVKD.

This clone was counted once. V and J are TRBV28 and TRBJ2-7; TRBD1 might be the D (5 bases). The CDR3 has 15 residues. The germline CDR1 and CDR2 sequences are MDHEN and SYDVKM. V lost 1 base, J lost 3 bases, and 13 bases lay in between. The CDR3 loop is CASSLLQAGNYEQYF. The CDR3 DNA sequence: TGTGCCAGCAGTTTATTACAAGCAGGGAACTACGAGCAGTACTTC.

This rearrangement joins TRBV7-8 to TRBJ2-3; D is possibly TRBD2 (6 bases). Trimming cost V 5 bases and J 5 bases, with 17 bases left between them. Germline V lookup: CDR1 SGHVS, CDR2 FQNEAQ. This CDR3 has 15 residues. The CDR3 region is CASSPKRVVRDTQYF. CDR3 DNA: TGTGCCAGCAGCCCTAAGCGGGTTGTTCGAGATACGCAGTATTTT.